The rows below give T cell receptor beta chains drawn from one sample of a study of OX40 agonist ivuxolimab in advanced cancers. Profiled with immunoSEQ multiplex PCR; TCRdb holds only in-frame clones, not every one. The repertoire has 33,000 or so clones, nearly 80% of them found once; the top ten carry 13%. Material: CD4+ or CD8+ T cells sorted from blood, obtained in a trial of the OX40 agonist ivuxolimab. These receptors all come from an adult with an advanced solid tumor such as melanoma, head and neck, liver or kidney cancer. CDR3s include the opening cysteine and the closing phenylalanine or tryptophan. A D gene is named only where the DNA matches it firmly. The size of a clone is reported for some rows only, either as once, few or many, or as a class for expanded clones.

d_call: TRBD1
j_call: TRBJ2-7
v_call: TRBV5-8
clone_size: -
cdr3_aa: CASSTEGRTGAGLQYF
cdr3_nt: TGTGCCAGCAGCACGGAGGGGCGGACAGGGGCAGGTTTGCAGTACTTC

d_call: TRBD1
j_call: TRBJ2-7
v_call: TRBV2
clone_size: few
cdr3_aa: CASSLGQGRDEQYF
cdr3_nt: TGTGCCAGCAGTCTTGGACAGGGAAGGGACGAGCAGTACTTC

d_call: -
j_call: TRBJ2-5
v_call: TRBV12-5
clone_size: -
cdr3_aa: CASGLTAQETQYF
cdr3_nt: TGTGCTAGTGGTTTGACAGCACAAGAGACCCAGTACTTC

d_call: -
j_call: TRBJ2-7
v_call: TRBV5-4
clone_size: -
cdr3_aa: CASSLITQGSNEQYF
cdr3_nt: TGTGCCAGCAGCTTAATAACCCAGGGAAGTAACGAGCAGTACTTC

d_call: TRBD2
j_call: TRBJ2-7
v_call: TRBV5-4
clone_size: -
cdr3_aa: CASSLGGGRAVEQYF
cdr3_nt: TGTGCCAGCAGCTTGGGCGGCGGGAGGGCCGTCGAGCAGTACTTC

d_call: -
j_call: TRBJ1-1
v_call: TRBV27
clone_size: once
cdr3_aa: CASSLSGGTTEAFF
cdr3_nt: TGTGCCAGCAGTTTATCGGGGGGAACCACTGAAGCTTTCTTT

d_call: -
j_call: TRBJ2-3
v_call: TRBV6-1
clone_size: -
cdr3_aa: CASRKTASDTQYF
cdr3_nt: TGTGCCAGCAGAAAGACGGCGTCAGATACGCAGTATTTT

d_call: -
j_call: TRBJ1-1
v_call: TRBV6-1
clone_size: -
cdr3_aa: CASTHKLNTEAFF
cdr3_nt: TGTGCCAGCACCCACAAGTTGAACACTGAAGCTTTCTTT

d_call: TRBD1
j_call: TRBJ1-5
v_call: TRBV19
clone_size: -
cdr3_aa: CASSSAQGGLNQPQHF
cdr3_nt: TGTGCCAGTAGTTCCGCACAGGGGGGCCTCAATCAGCCCCAGCATTTT

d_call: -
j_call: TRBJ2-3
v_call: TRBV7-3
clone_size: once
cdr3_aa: CASSDRGVGDTQYF
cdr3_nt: TGTGCCAGCAGCGACCGAGGTGTCGGAGATACGCAGTATTTT

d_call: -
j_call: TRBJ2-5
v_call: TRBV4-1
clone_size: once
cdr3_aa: CASSQLGLTETQYF
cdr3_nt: TGCGCCAGCAGCCAACTCGGTCTTACGGAGACCCAGTACTTC

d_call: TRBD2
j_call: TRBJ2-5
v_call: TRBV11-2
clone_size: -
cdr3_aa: CASSFSLAGGGETQYF
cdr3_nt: TGTGCCAGCAGCTTCTCACTAGCGGGGGGGGGAGAGACCCAGTACTTC

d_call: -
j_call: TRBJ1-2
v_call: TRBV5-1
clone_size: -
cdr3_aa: CASSLNPAFYGYTF
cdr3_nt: TGCGCCAGCAGCTTGAATCCAGCTTTCTATGGCTACACCTTC

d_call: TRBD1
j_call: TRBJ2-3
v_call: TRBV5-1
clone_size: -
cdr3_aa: CASSLQGSTDTQYF
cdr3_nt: TGCGCCAGCAGCCTACAGGGGAGCACAGATACGCAGTATTTT

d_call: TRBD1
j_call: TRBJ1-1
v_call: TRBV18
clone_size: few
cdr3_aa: CASSGRQGGGDTEAFF
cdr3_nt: TGTGCCAGCTCAGGGAGACAGGGAGGTGGGGACACTGAAGCTTTCTTT

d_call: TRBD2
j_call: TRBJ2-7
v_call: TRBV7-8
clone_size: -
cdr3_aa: CASSLTSGSYEQYF
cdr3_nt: TGTGCCAGCAGCTTAACTAGCGGGAGCTACGAGCAGTACTTC

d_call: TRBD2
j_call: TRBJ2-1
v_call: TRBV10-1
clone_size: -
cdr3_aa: CASSDRTRAGYEQFF
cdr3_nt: TGCGCCAGCAGTGACAGGACTAGGGCGGGCTATGAGCAGTTCTTC

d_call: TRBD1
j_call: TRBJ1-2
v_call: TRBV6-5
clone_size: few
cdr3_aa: CASSYLAGGDGYTF
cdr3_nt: TGTGCCAGCAGTTACCTGGCAGGGGGCGATGGCTACACCTTC

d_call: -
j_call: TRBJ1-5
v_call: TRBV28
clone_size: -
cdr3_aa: CASSSGSGGNQPQHF
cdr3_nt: TGTGCCAGCAGTTCGGGGTCCGGGGGCAATCAGCCCCAGCATTTT

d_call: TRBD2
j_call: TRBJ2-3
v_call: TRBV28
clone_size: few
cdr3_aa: CASSRTSGGSNTQYF
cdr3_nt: TGTGCCAGCAGCAGGACTAGCGGGGGTTCGAATACGCAGTATTTT

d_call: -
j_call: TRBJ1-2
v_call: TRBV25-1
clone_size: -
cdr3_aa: CASSESGREGGYTF
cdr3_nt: TGTGCCAGCAGTGAAAGTGGCAGGGAAGGTGGCTACACCTTC

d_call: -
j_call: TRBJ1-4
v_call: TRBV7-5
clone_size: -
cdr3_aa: CVRSFGQGDEKLFF
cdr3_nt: TGTGTCAGAAGCTTTGGACAGGGGGATGAAAAACTGTTTTTT

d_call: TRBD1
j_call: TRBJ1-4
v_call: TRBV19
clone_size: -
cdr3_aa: CASRRQGAATNEKLFF
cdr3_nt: TGTGCCAGTAGACGACAGGGGGCCGCAACTAATGAAAAACTGTTTTTT

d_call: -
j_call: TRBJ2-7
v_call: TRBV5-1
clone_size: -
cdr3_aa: CASSLRDPYEQYF
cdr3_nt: TGCGCCAGCAGCTTGCGGGACCCCTACGAGCAGTACTTC

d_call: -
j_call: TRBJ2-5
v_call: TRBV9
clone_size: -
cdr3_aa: CASSVTGLSYEETQYF
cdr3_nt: TGTGCCAGCAGCGTGACCGGACTTAGTTACGAAGAGACCCAGTACTTC

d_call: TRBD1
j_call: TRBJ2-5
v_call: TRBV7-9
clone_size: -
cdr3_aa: CASSHGTGDRGEETQYF
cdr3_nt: TGTGCCAGCAGCCACGGGACAGGGGATAGGGGAGAGGAGACCCAGTACTTC